Below are 13 T cell receptor beta chains sequenced from a single sample in a study of molecular identifiers for immune sequencing clone quantification. TCRdb redid the calling of the PCR reads with MiXCR, one entry per CDR3 protein. Of roughly 630,000 distinct CDR3 sequences listed, around 25% are singletons. Sequenced sample: naive CD8+ T cells from blood, with Jurkat cell RNA spiked in. Specified subset: FACS-sorted CD8+CD4-CCR7+CD45RA+ naive T cells. Source of these receptors: a human donor in good health. Some libraries in this study had Jurkat cell RNA spiked in.

This chain joins TRBV27 and TRBJ1-1, with 9 bases identical to TRBD1. The CDR3 covers 14 residues. Per the germline V gene, CDR1 is MNHEY and CDR2 is SMNVEV (reference sequence). The J segment lost 7 bases and the V segment lost 2 bases, leaving 5 bases of the junction unmatched. The CDR3 region is CASSLGPTGGEAFF. In nucleotides, the CDR3 is TGTGCCAGCAGTTTAGGGCCGACAGGGGGTGAAGCTTTCTTT.

This clonotype was recorded a few times. Mismatch with germline at one junction end may stem from a read error. The chain combines TRBV10-3 with TRBJ2-6, with D perhaps TRBD1 (5 bases). Germline V gives CDR1 ENHRY, CDR2 SYGVKD. The length of the CDR3 is 17 residues. DNA for the CDR3: TGTGCCATCAGTGATTATCAGGGTTCCTCTGGGGCCAACGTCCTGCCTTTC. It yields the protein CAISDYQGSSGANVLPF.

The chain uses TRBV4-1 and TRBJ1-1; perhaps TRBD1 as D (5 bases). There are 18 residues in the CDR3. V was cut by 2 bases and J by 6 bases, with 25 bases left in between. The germline gives CDR1 MGHRA, CDR2 YSYEKL. The CDR3 region is CASSQLDPRGSGGSEAFF. The CDR3 bases are TGCGCCAGCAGCCAATTGGATCCTAGGGGCAGCGGGGGGTCTGAAGCTTTCTTT.

This clonotype was seen repeatedly, ten times or more. This sequence joins TRBV28 and TRBJ2-7; possible D gene TRBD1, 6 bases. The germline CDR1 and CDR2 sequences are MDHEN and SYDVKM. Trimming removed 6 bases at V and 6 bases at J, with 15 bases between. This CDR3 spans 13 amino acids. The CDR3 is CASSRTRTAEQYF. The CDR3 DNA is TGTGCCAGCAGCCGGACTCGGACAGCCGAGCAGTACTTC.

The chain links TRBV7-9 to TRBJ2-7; the D gene could be TRBD1 or TRBD2 (5 bases each). V was cut by 4 bases and J by 1 base, with 11 bases left in between. The CDR3 has 14 amino acids. CDR1 and CDR2 (germline): SEHNR, FQNEAQ (reference sequence). CDR3 coding DNA: TGTGCCAGCAGCTGGGACCGGGAATCCTACGAGCAGTACTTC. It codes for CASSWDRESYEQYF.

The sample holds one count of this clonotype. A read error may be the cause here, since a much bigger clone is one base away. V usage is TRBV9 and J usage is TRBJ2-5; maybe TRBD1 (6 bases). CDR1 is SGDLS and CDR2 is YYNGEE in the germline V gene. The CDR3 totals 21 residues. The CDR3 sequence: CGSSRNSKGDHRQGSKETQYF. In DNA, the CDR3 is TGTGGCAGCAGCCGGAATTCTAAGGGGGATCATAGACAAGGCTCAAAAGAGACCCAGTACTTC.

This clonotype was detected many times. The V gene is TRBV27, the J gene TRBJ2-3; TRBD1 matches 7 bases. The CDR3 covers 18 residues. Germline V lookup: CDR1 MNHEY, CDR2 SMNVEV (reference sequence). The V segment lost 6 bases and the J segment 1 base; nucleotides outside the gene matches: 16. In DNA form, the CDR3 reads TGTGCCAGCAGGCCAGGGACAGCCGATTCCCCACGCACAGATACGCAGTATTTT. Translation: CASRPGTADSPRTDTQYF.

This clonotype was observed many times. The DNA of the CDR3 is TGTGCCAGCAGCCCTTGGGGATATAGCAATCAGCCCCAGCATTTT. Its protein is CASSPWGYSNQPQHF. The chain is built from TRBV12-3 or TRBV12-4 and TRBJ1-5; the D is unclear. The ends were cut back, 6 bases at V and 0 bases at J, with 12 bases in the middle. The CDR3 sequence is 15 residues long.

The sample holds many counts of this clonotype. The chain carries TRBV7-3 and TRBJ2-3; TRBD2 aligns across 9 bases. Germline assignment: CDR1 SGHTA and CDR2 FQGTGA. This CDR3 has 16 residues. Losses at the gene ends were 5 bases for V and 2 bases for J; bases not matched to a gene: 8. CDR3 nucleotide sequence: TGTGCCAGCAGCCAGCTGGCGGGAGGGATCACAGATACGCAGTATTTT. Amino acid sequence: CASSQLAGGITDTQYF.

This clonotype came up a few times. The chain employs TRBV5-6 and TRBJ2-6; D unresolved. The CDR3 loop spans 15 amino acids. The germline V and J ends were trimmed by 4 bases and 0 bases, with 8 bases remaining between them. The germline gives CDR1 SGHDT, CDR2 YYEEEE. CDR3 in amino acids: CASSLFASGANVLTF. CDR3 sequence (DNA): TGTGCCAGCAGCCTGTTTGCCTCTGGGGCCAACGTCCTGACTTTC.

With respect to this clonotype: At one end the junction does not follow the germline gene, possibly because of a read error. The chain links TRBV3-1 to TRBJ2-7; no clear D. The CDR3 contains 15 residues. From germline, CDR1 is LGHDT and CDR2 YNNKEL (reference sequence). Here the CDR3 reads CASSLGPAQSYAQYF. CDR3 DNA: TGTGCCAGCAGCCTCGGCCCGGCTCAATCCTACGCGCAGTACTTC.

With respect to this clonotype: One end of the junction is discordant with germline, which a read error may explain. The V and J genes are TRBV7-6 and TRBJ2-5; a possible D gene is TRBD2 (5 bases). Germline assignment: CDR1 SGHVS and CDR2 FNYEAQ. The CDR3 has 16 amino acids. CDR3 amino acids: CASGLVAEAGKETQYF. The CDR3, as DNA: TGTGCCAGCGGCTTAGTCGCGGAGGCGGGTAAAGAGACCCAGTACTTC.

V usage is TRBV13 and J usage is TRBJ2-7, with 8 bases identical to TRBD1. V dropped 4 bases and J dropped 5; count of bases not matched to a gene: 4. The CDR3 loop spans 13 amino acids. The V gene's germline CDR1 is PRHDT and CDR2 FYEKMQ (reference sequence). Here the CDR3 DNA reads TGTGCCAGCAGCTCTGGACAGGGCCACGAGCAGTACTTC. Translating it yields CASSSGQGHEQYF.